The T cell receptor beta chain under discussion was sequenced for a study of T cells expressing NK-cell markers. As for the study in general: Sorted CD3+CD56+NKG2C+, CD3+CD56+NKG2C- and CD3+CD56-NKG2C+ T cells supplied TCR beta repertoires.

Germline V gives CDR1 LGHDT, CDR2 YNNKEL (reference sequence). The CDR3 runs to 15 residues. TCRdb reanalyzed the 5' RACE reads, giving one entry per CDR3 protein sequence and no DNA. Here the sample table reports 500,000 or so distinct CDR3 sequences. The chain uses TRBV3-1 and TRBJ1-2; TCRdb designates TRBD1, a call that cannot be tested without DNA. Input material: blood T cells: a sorted CD56 or NKG2C T cell subset, CD4+ or CD8+ T cells, or bulk PBMC T cells (not recorded which). The sequence was obtained from a man aged 18 to 30 in good health. The CDR3 sequence: CASSQVLSGNYGYTF.